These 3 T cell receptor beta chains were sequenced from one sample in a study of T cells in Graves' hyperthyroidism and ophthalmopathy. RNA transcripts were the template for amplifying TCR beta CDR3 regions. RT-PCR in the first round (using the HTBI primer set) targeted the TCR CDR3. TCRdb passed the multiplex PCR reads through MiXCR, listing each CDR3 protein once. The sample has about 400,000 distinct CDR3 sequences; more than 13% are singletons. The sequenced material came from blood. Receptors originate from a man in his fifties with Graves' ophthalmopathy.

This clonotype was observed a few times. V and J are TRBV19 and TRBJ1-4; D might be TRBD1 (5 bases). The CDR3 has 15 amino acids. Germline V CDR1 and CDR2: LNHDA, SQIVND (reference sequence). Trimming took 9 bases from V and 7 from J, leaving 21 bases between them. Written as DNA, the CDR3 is TGTGCCAGCTCAGATGAGGGGAGAATCTTTGAAAAACTGTTTTTT. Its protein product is CASSDEGRIFEKLFF.

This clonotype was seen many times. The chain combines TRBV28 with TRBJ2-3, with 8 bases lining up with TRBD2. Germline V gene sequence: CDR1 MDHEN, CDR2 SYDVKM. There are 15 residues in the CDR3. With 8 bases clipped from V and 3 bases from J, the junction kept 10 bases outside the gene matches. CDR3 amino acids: CASHGGVRVTDTQYF. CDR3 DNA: TGTGCCAGCCACGGGGGGGTACGAGTTACAGATACGCAGTATTTT.

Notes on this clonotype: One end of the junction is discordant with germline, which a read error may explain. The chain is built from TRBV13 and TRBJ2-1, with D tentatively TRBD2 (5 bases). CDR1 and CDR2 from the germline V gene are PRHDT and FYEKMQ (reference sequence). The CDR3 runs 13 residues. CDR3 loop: CASSPVTRHEQSF. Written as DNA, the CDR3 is TGTGCCAGCAGCCCCGTTACTAGACATGAGCAGTCCTTC.